Listed below are T cell receptor beta chains from one sample, sequenced in a study of T-cell memory formation after mild COVID-19. Using its own MiXCR run on the 5' RACE reads, TCRdb lists one record per CDR3 protein. In the table there are about 340,000 distinct CDR3 sequences, about 16% of which are singletons. Material for sequencing was PBMCs or a T cell subset sorted from them (not recorded which). All receptors derive from a man aged 18 to 30 who had mild COVID-19 (a few samples of this study predate the infection). Cell type and time point are not known. Each CDR3 is given with its conserved first and last residue. A D gene is named only where the DNA matches it firmly. Not all rows give a size; the values are once, few, many and, for expanded clones, a class.

abundance: -
j_gene: TRBJ2-6
v_gene: TRBV4-1
d_gene: -
CDR3aa: CARSLKDVRANVLTF

abundance: many
j_gene: TRBJ1-1
v_gene: TRBV28
d_gene: -
CDR3aa: CASSFRGSEAFF

abundance: -
j_gene: TRBJ2-6
v_gene: TRBV14
d_gene: -
CDR3aa: CASSHPRSRRSSGANVLTF

abundance: few
j_gene: TRBJ1-1
v_gene: TRBV7-3
d_gene: TRBD1
CDR3aa: CASSLNRGRVTEAFF

abundance: few
j_gene: TRBJ2-5
v_gene: TRBV10-3
d_gene: -
CDR3aa: CAITYRDGETQYF

abundance: few
j_gene: TRBJ2-6
v_gene: TRBV7-2
d_gene: -
CDR3aa: CASSLANRLSGANVLTF

abundance: -
j_gene: TRBJ2-7
v_gene: TRBV4-1
d_gene: -
CDR3aa: CASSLARGQLYEQYF

abundance: -
j_gene: TRBJ2-3
v_gene: TRBV7-2
d_gene: -
CDR3aa: CASSPVADTQYF

abundance: few
j_gene: TRBJ1-2
v_gene: TRBV6-1
d_gene: -
CDR3aa: CASSEEVTSAGHVGYTF

abundance: few
j_gene: TRBJ2-3
v_gene: TRBV7-9
d_gene: -
CDR3aa: CAGRRADTQYF

abundance: -
j_gene: TRBJ2-5
v_gene: TRBV5-1
d_gene: -
CDR3aa: CASSALGSGETQYF

abundance: few
j_gene: TRBJ2-7
v_gene: TRBV20-1
d_gene: TRBD2
CDR3aa: CSAPLVAGGSYEQYF

abundance: few
j_gene: TRBJ2-7
v_gene: TRBV29-1
d_gene: -
CDR3aa: CSVEDLGQYEQYF

abundance: few
j_gene: TRBJ1-2
v_gene: TRBV6-1
d_gene: TRBD1
CDR3aa: CASSDLTGVGYTF

abundance: -
j_gene: TRBJ2-3
v_gene: TRBV7-8
d_gene: -
CDR3aa: CASTNPGRGFTDTQYF

abundance: many
j_gene: TRBJ2-7
v_gene: TRBV6-2/TRBV6-3
d_gene: -
CDR3aa: CASSESSYEQYF

abundance: -
j_gene: TRBJ2-5
v_gene: TRBV20-1
d_gene: -
CDR3aa: CSVRAPLDVGETQYF

abundance: -
j_gene: TRBJ2-7
v_gene: TRBV6-2/TRBV6-3
d_gene: -
CDR3aa: CASTAAGLSSYEQYF

abundance: few
j_gene: TRBJ1-1
v_gene: TRBV18
d_gene: -
CDR3aa: CASSPQNTEAFF

abundance: many
j_gene: TRBJ1-2
v_gene: TRBV10-3
d_gene: TRBD1
CDR3aa: CAISDVGTDVYGYTF

abundance: few
j_gene: TRBJ2-1
v_gene: TRBV7-3
d_gene: -
CDR3aa: CASSLNGGPYNEQFF

abundance: -
j_gene: TRBJ2-1
v_gene: TRBV20-1
d_gene: -
CDR3aa: CSAHHDREGSEQFF

abundance: -
j_gene: TRBJ2-3
v_gene: TRBV6-5
d_gene: -
CDR3aa: CASSYSGDVMKGRTDTQYF

abundance: -
j_gene: TRBJ2-5
v_gene: TRBV27
d_gene: -
CDR3aa: CASSLSISQETQYF

abundance: many
j_gene: TRBJ2-1
v_gene: TRBV12-3/TRBV12-4
d_gene: TRBD2
CDR3aa: CASSGLAFEQFF

abundance: few
j_gene: TRBJ2-1
v_gene: TRBV28
d_gene: TRBD2
CDR3aa: CAIRPRQAGGPGQFF